These T cell receptor beta chains were read from a single sample in a study of T cells in Graves' hyperthyroidism and ophthalmopathy. From the multiplex PCR reads, TCRdb called clonotypes with MiXCR, one entry per CDR3 protein. The sample lists 300,000 to 500,000 distinct CDR3 sequences; 11% to 15% were seen once. Material: blood. The receptor source for this set is a man aged 50-59 years with Graves' ophthalmopathy. CDR3s include the opening cysteine and the closing phenylalanine or tryptophan. Clone size is given for some rows only: seen once, a few or many times, or a class if the clone is expanded.

size: many
V: TRBV11-2
J: TRBJ2-2
CDR3: CASSPSGTTYTGELFF

size: many
V: TRBV19
J: TRBJ1-5
CDR3: CASSMGSALNQPQHF

size: .
V: TRBV5-1
J: TRBJ2-5
CDR3: CASSLAGVGGVIETQYF

size: many
V: TRBV5-6
J: TRBJ1-4
CDR3: CASSGTGTGVEKLFF

size: .
V: TRBV9
J: TRBJ2-1
CDR3: CASSVDLSSYNEQFF

size: few
V: TRBV24-1
J: TRBJ2-3
CDR3: CATSDFGLDTQYF

size: .
V: TRBV19
J: TRBJ2-7
CDR3: CASSKGLARDEQYF

size: .
V: TRBV20-1
J: TRBJ2-7
CDR3: CSASLGAGEQYF

size: many
V: TRBV27
J: TRBJ2-1
CDR3: CASSLSPGEQFF

size: .
V: TRBV28
J: TRBJ1-1
CDR3: CASSRPQGMNTEAFF

size: many
V: TRBV7-9
J: TRBJ2-3
CDR3: CASSPRSGRTTDTQYF

size: .
V: TRBV27
J: TRBJ2-3
CDR3: CASSPASGGTDTQYF

size: .
V: TRBV29-1
J: TRBJ2-7
CDR3: CSVERASGSSEQYF

size: few
V: TRBV20-1
J: TRBJ2-1
CDR3: CSARVLLGTSDNEQFF

size: few
V: TRBV5-1
J: TRBJ2-7
CDR3: CASSLRAGTSYEQYF

size: .
V: TRBV9
J: TRBJ2-1
CDR3: CASSVELAGDSYNEQFF

size: many
V: TRBV5-1
J: TRBJ2-5
CDR3: CASSLGLAGPEGETQYF

size: few
V: TRBV6-1
J: TRBJ2-5
CDR3: CASSEGPGGGETQYF